This TCR beta chain was sequenced for a study of blood T cell repertoires in COVID-19. Turning to the study itself: From T cells, B-cell-depleted T cells, or PBMCs came the material, which was cDNA or gDNA.

V was trimmed by 8 bases and J by 7 bases, leaving 20 bases between them. CDR1 and CDR2 (germline): MDHEN, SYDVKM. The CDR3 totals 14 residues. Here immunoSEQ multiplex PCR was the method, and the copy in TCRdb shows in-frame clones only, minus some. The sample lists around 620,000 clones; about 90% were seen once. The rearrangement links TRBV28 to TRBJ1-2; D is unclear. Specimen: peripheral blood. The sequence derives from a young woman with acute or convalescent COVID-19. The chain's CDR3 is CASRAASEGFGYTF. CDR3 in DNA: TGTGCCAGCCGAGCGGCCTCAGAGGGTTTTGGCTACACCTTC.